Below, 2 T cell receptor beta chains from the same sample are listed, as sequenced in a study of blood T cell repertoires in COVID-19. The repertoire was sequenced with immunoSEQ multiplex PCR; TCRdb's copy has only in-frame clones and lacks some. The data show about 240,000 clones, roughly four fifths seen once. The sequencing sample was made of peripheral blood. These receptors were collected from a woman older than 75 with acute or convalescent COVID-19.

V is TRBV24-1 and J is TRBJ1-2; 9 bases map to TRBD1. CDR1 and CDR2 from the germline V gene are KGHDR and SFDVKD. V was clipped by 10 bases and J by 6 bases; unmatched bases: 8. The CDR3 is 13 amino acids. The CDR3: CATSGTGTDGYTF. Written as DNA, the CDR3 is TGTGCCACTTCCGGGACAGGGACCGATGGCTACACCTTC.

This rearrangement joins TRBV9 to TRBJ2-7; 9 nucleotides line up with TRBD2. CDR3 length equals 16 residues. Trimming at V came to 0 bases and at J to 1 base, leaving 5 bases not matched to a gene. Germline V lookup: CDR1 SGDLS, CDR2 YYNGEE. The chain's CDR3 is CASSVGPSGESYEQYF. The DNA of the CDR3 is TGTGCCAGCAGCGTAGGTCCTAGCGGGGAGTCCTACGAGCAGTACTTC.